This T cell receptor (beta chain) was identified in a study of early T cells in non-severe SARS-CoV-2 infection. Each cDNA molecule carried a unique molecular identifier. One entry per CDR3 protein results from TCRdb running MiXCR on the 5' RACE reads. The sample holds 48,000 or so distinct CDR3 sequences, roughly 6.1% seen once. With 5 bases removed from V and 2 bases from J, the gap between germline ends came to 13 bases. This CDR3 spans 15 amino acids. This specimen was whole blood, taken at baseline. The chain is built from TRBV12-3 or TRBV12-4 and TRBJ2-1; D remains unclear. This receptor was obtained from an adult who was a healthcare worker with PCR-confirmed SARS-CoV-2 infection or an uninfected control (not recorded which). The CDR3 sequence: CASSPRTVAYNEQFF. CDR3 sequence (DNA): TGTGCCAGCAGTCCTCGGACGGTCGCCTACAATGAGCAGTTCTTC.